Listed below are T cell receptor beta chains from one sample, sequenced in a study of identical twins. A single record per CDR3 protein comes from TCRdb applying MiXCR to the 5' RACE reads. The sample contains roughly 690,000 distinct CDR3 sequences, over 5% of which appear only once. The specimen sequenced was naive T cells sorted from blood. The receptors stem from a man between 18 and 35 years old in good health. Both conserved end residues are part of each CDR3. The order of the fields is V gene, J gene, clone size, D gene, CDR3 DNA, CDR3 protein. The D gene is left open where the match is weak. Rows may omit the clone size; those that give it use once, few, many or a size class.

TRBV24-1	TRBJ2-1	many	-	TGTGCCACCAGTCGGGACGGGGGAGGGAACAGGGATAATGAGCAGTTCTTC	CATSRDGGGNRDNEQFF
TRBV4-2	TRBJ2-1	-	TRBD1	TGTGCCAGCAGCCAAAAGGTGCAGGGGGTATTGATTGAGCAGTTCTTC	CASSQKVQGVLIEQFF
TRBV20-1	TRBJ1-5	-	-	TGCAGTGCTATTTCCCCGAGGGGAGAAGTACCCCAGCATTTT	CSAISPRGEVPQHF
TRBV2	TRBJ1-5	-	TRBD1	TGTGCCAGCACACAGGGACAGGGAGCGGCTCAGCCCCAGCATTTT	CASTQGQGAAQPQHF
TRBV5-1	TRBJ2-2	many	-	TGCGCCAGCAGCTTGGCTACGGGGATGACCGGGGAGCTGTTTTTT	CASSLATGMTGELFF
TRBV11-2	TRBJ2-2	-	TRBD2	TGTGCCAGCAGCCTCCTGGCCGGGACTAGCGGTGTTCAGGGGAGGGAGCTGTTTTTT	CASSLLAGTSGVQGRELFF
TRBV20-1	TRBJ2-2	many	-	TGCAGTGCTAGACCGGTCGGGGGAAGCACCGGGGAGCTGTTTTTT	CSARPVGGSTGELFF
TRBV29-1	TRBJ2-3	-	-	TGCAGCGTTGTGAGGGGGGCAACAGATACGCAGTATTTT	CSVVRGATDTQYF
TRBV29-1	TRBJ2-3	many	TRBD2	TGCAGCGTTGGGGAAGCGGGAGGGCCGGCAGATACGCAGTATTTT	CSVGEAGGPADTQYF
TRBV4-1	TRBJ1-1	many	-	TGCGCCAGCAGCCGGGGATACGGGGGGATGAACACTGAAGCTTTCTTT	CASSRGYGGMNTEAFF
TRBV27	TRBJ2-7	-	TRBD1	TGTGCCAGCAGACAGGGGGAAGGTGGTCACGAGCAGTACTTC	CASRQGEGGHEQYF
TRBV7-9	TRBJ2-2	many	-	TGTGCCAGCAGCATACTAGGCGGGGAGCTGTTTTTT	CASSILGGELFF
TRBV7-2	TRBJ2-3	many	-	TGTGCCAGCAGCTTAGCGCGGGCAGGGGTTACTCGGAGTACAGATACGCAGTATTTT	CASSLARAGVTRSTDTQYF
TRBV27	TRBJ2-6	-	-	TGTGCCAGCCGAGTCGCGGGGTCTGGGGCCAACGTCCTGACTTTC	CASRVAGSGANVLTF
TRBV3-1	TRBJ2-2	few	TRBD2	TGTGCCAGCAGCCAAGATTGGATGGGGACTAGCGGGACTAACACCGGGGAGCTGTTTTTT	CASSQDWMGTSGTNTGELFF
TRBV20-1	TRBJ2-1	many	TRBD2	TGCAGTGCCAAAAAAGTTCGCCGGGAGGGCCGCTACAATGAGCAGTTCTTC	CSAKKVRREGRYNEQFF
TRBV20-1	TRBJ2-3	many	TRBD2	TGCAGTGCTAGAGATCCTAGCGGGATGGCAGATACGCAGTATTTT	CSARDPSGMADTQYF
TRBV2	TRBJ2-5	few	TRBD2	TGTGCCAGCAGTCTAGCGGGAGGGCCTAAGACCCAGTACTTC	CASSLAGGPKTQYF
TRBV27	TRBJ1-5	few	-	TGTGCCAGCAGGCGGGTGAAGAATCAGCCCCAGCATTTT	CASRRVKNQPQHF
TRBV6-1	TRBJ1-2	-	TRBD1	TGTGCCAGCCGACAGGGGAATTATGGTGGCTACACCTTC	CASRQGNYGGYTF
TRBV12-3/TRBV12-4	TRBJ2-3	many	TRBD2	TGTGCCAGCAGGCTGACTAGCGGAGATTCAGATACGCAGTATTTT	CASRLTSGDSDTQYF
TRBV29-1	TRBJ2-2	-	-	TGCAGCGTTGTGGGTGGTGTTACCGGGGAGCTGTTTTTT	CSVVGGVTGELFF
TRBV4-3	TRBJ2-1	many	TRBD2	TGCGCCAGCAGCCAGACTAGCAGTGCGGGGGGTTATGAGCAGTTCTTC	CASSQTSSAGGYEQFF
TRBV9	TRBJ2-2	many	-	TGTGCCAGCAGCGTGGACAGTGCGAACACCGGGGAGCTGTTTTTT	CASSVDSANTGELFF
TRBV15	TRBJ2-1	many	-	TGTGCCACCAGCAGAGATGAGAAGGACCCACGGGATGTGCAGTTCTTC	CATSRDEKDPRDVQFF
TRBV20-1	TRBJ1-5	-	-	TGCAGTGCTGCACTCCGGGGGCGGAATCAGCCCCAGCATTTT	CSAALRGRNQPQHF
TRBV5-1	TRBJ2-3	-	-	TGCGCCAGCAGCTTTACCCCCCAGGATACGCAGTATTTT	CASSFTPQDTQYF
TRBV29-1	TRBJ2-7	many	-	TGCAGCGTGTCCCCTGGGACCTACGAGCAGTACTTC	CSVSPGTYEQYF
TRBV29-1	TRBJ1-4	many	-	TGCAGCGTCTTTGACAGACCCCATGAAAAACTGTTTTTT	CSVFDRPHEKLFF
TRBV5-1	TRBJ2-2	many	TRBD1	TGCGCCAGCAGCGTGGGACAGGGGACGGGGGAGCTGTTTTTT	CASSVGQGTGELFF
TRBV15	TRBJ1-4	many	-	TGTGCCACCAGCAGTCTGGAAGGGGGGGAAAAACTGTTTTTT	CATSSLEGGEKLFF
TRBV14	TRBJ2-3	-	-	TGTGCCAGCAGCCAAGAGACGGCCTCCACAGATACGCAGTATTTT	CASSQETASTDTQYF
TRBV7-7	TRBJ2-3	-	TRBD1	TGTGCCGGCTACGATGACCACACAGGGGCAGATACGCAGTATTTT	CAGYDDHTGADTQYF
TRBV5-1	TRBJ2-1	few	TRBD2	TGCGCCAGCAGCGGTAGCGGGCCCCGTCCCTACAATGAGCAGTTCTTC	CASSGSGPRPYNEQFF
TRBV9	TRBJ2-5	many	TRBD2	TGTGCCAGCAGCGCGGGACTACAAGAGACCCAGTACTTC	CASSAGLQETQYF
TRBV29-1	TRBJ2-5	many	TRBD2	TGCAGCGTTGGCTCTGGGGGGGGAGAGACCCAGTACTTC	CSVGSGGGETQYF
TRBV24-1	TRBJ2-7	many	TRBD2	TGTGCCACCAGTGATTTGCAATGGGGAGGGTCCTACGAGCAGTACTTC	CATSDLQWGGSYEQYF
TRBV20-1	TRBJ2-1	many	TRBD2	TGCAGTGCTAGAGATCTAGGGCGGGAGTTTTACAATGAGCAGTTCTTC	CSARDLGREFYNEQFF
TRBV29-1	TRBJ1-2	-	TRBD1	TGCAGCGTTGAGACTACAGGGGAAAACTATGGCTACACCTTC	CSVETTGENYGYTF
TRBV29-1	TRBJ2-1	many	TRBD2	TGCAGCTCCTCTAGCGGGAGACAATACAATGAGCAGTTCTTC	CSSSSGRQYNEQFF
TRBV15	TRBJ2-2	many	-	TGTGCCACCAGCAGAACAGTGGCGAACACCGGGGAGCTGTTTTTT	CATSRTVANTGELFF
TRBV29-1	TRBJ2-4	many	-	TGCAGCGTGAAGCCAGGTGCCAAAAACATTCAGTACTTC	CSVKPGAKNIQYF
TRBV4-3	TRBJ2-7	many	TRBD2	TGCGCCAGCAGCCAAGCGGGGAGGGAAGGATTCGAGCAGTACTTC	CASSQAGREGFEQYF
TRBV11-3	TRBJ2-1	few	TRBD1	TGTGCCAGCAACCTACAGGGGGCGATTTACAATGAGCAGTTCTTC	CASNLQGAIYNEQFF
TRBV28	TRBJ2-6	once	-	TGTGCCAGCACTGATCGTTCTGGGGCCAACTTCCTGACTTTC	CASTDRSGANFLTF
TRBV28	TRBJ2-1	many	-	TGTGCCAGCGAAGACAGTTCCAGCTCCTACAATGAGCAGTTCTTC	CASEDSSSSYNEQFF
TRBV6-1	TRBJ2-7	many	-	TGTGCCAGCAGCCCGTCGCAGGGGCCCTCTTACGAGCAGTACTTC	CASSPSQGPSYEQYF
TRBV27	TRBJ1-5	many	-	TGTGCCAGCAGTCAGGCGGGAAGCCGCAATCAGCCCCAGCATTTT	CASSQAGSRNQPQHF
TRBV3-1	TRBJ2-3	-	TRBD2	TGTGCCAGCAGCCAAGAAGTAGTCGGACTAGCGGGAGGGACAGATACGCAGTATTTT	CASSQEVVGLAGGTDTQYF
TRBV15	TRBJ1-1	many	-	TGTGCCACCAGCCCCCAGGGGAGGACTGAAGCTTTCTTT	CATSPQGRTEAFF
TRBV11-2	TRBJ1-5	many	-	TGTGCCAGCAGCTTAGATTACTCTCAGCCCCAGCATTTT	CASSLDYSQPQHF